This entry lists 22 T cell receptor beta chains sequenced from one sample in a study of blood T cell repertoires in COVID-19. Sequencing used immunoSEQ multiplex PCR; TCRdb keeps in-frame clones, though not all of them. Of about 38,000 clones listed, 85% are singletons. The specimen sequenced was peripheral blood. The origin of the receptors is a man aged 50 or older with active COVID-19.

Here the CDR3 reads CASSWGDQETQYF. The CDR3 DNA is TGTGCCAGCAGCTGGGGGGACCAAGAGACCCAGTACTTC. V and J are TRBV11-2 and TRBJ2-5; possible D gene TRBD2, 6 bases. Germline V gene data show CDR1 as SGHAT and CDR2 as FQNNGV. Trimming cost V 4 bases and J 0 bases, with 6 bases left between them. The CDR3 sequence is 13 residues long.

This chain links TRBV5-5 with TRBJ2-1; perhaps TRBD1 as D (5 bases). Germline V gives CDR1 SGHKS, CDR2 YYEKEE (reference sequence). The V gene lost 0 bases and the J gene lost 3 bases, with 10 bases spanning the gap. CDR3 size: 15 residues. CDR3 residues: CASSLVSGNYNEQFF. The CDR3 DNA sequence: TGTGCCAGCAGCTTGGTTTCAGGGAACTACAATGAGCAGTTCTTC.

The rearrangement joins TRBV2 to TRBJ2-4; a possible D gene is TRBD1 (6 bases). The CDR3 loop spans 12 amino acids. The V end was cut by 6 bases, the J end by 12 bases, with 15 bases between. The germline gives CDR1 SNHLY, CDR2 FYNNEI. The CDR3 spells CASRETGLGQYF. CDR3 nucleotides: TGTGCCAGCAGGGAAACAGGGTTAGGTCAGTACTTC.

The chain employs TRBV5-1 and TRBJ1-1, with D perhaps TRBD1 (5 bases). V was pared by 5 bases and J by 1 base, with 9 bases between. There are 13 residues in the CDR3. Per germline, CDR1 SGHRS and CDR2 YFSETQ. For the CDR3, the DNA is TGCGCCAGCAGAACAGACAGGAACACTGAAGCTTTCTTT. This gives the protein CASRTDRNTEAFF.

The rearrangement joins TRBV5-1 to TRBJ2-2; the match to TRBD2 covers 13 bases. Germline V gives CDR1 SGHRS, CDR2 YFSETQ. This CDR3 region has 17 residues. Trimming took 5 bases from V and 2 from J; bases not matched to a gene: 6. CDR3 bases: TGCGCCAGCAGGGCGACTAGCGGGGGGCTTAACACCGGGGAGCTGTTTTTT. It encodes CASRATSGGLNTGELFF.

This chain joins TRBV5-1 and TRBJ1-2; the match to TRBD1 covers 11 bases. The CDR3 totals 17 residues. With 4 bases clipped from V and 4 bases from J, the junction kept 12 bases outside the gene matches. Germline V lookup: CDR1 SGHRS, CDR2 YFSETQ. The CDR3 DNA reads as TGCGCCAGCAGCGCCGGGACAGGGGGTAGGAAGAGCTATGGCTACACCTTC. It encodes CASSAGTGGRKSYGYTF. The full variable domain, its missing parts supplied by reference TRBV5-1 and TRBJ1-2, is KAGVTQTPRYLIKTRGQQVTLSCSPISGHRSVSWYQQTPGQGLQFLFEYFSETQRNKGNFPGRFSGRQFSNSRSEMNVSTLELGDSALYLCASSAGTGGRKSYGYTFGSGTRLTVV.

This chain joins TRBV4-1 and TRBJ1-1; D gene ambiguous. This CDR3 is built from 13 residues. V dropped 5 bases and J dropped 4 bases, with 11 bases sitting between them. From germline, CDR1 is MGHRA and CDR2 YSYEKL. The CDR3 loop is CASSVTRGTEAFF. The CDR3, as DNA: TGCGCCAGCAGCGTAACCAGAGGCACTGAAGCTTTCTTT.

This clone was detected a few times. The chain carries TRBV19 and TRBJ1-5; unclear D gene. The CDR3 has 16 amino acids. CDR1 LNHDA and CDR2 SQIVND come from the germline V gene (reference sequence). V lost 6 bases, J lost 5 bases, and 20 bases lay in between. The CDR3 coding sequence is TGTGCCAGTAGCCCTTCCGTCGGCACACAGTATCAGCCCCAGCATTTT. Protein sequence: CASSPSVGTQYQPQHF.

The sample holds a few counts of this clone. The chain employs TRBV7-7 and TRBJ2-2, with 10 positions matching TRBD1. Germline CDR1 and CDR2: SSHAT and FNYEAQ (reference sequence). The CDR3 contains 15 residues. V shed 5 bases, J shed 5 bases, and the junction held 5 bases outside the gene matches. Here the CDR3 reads CASSTGTGVTGELFF. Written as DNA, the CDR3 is TGTGCCAGCAGCACCGGGACAGGGGTTACCGGGGAGCTGTTTTTT. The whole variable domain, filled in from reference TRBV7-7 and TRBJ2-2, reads GAGVSQSPRYKVTKRGQDVTLRCDPISSHATLYWYQQALGQGPEFLTYFNYEAQPDKSGLPSDRFSAERPEGSISTLTIQRTEQRDSAMYRCASSTGTGVTGELFFGEGSRLTVL.

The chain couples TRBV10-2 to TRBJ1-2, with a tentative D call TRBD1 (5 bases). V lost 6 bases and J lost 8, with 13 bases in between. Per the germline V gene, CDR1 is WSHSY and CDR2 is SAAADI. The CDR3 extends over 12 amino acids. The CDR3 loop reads CASSGGGGGYTF. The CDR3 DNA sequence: TGCGCCAGCAGCGGGGGAGGAGGGGGCTACACCTTC.

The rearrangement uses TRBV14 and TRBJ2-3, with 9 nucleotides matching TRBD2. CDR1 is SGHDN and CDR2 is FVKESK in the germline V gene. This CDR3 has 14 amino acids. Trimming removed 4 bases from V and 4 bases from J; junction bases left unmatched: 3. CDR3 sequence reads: CASSLLAGADTQYF. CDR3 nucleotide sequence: TGTGCCAGCAGCCTACTAGCGGGTGCAGATACGCAGTATTTT.

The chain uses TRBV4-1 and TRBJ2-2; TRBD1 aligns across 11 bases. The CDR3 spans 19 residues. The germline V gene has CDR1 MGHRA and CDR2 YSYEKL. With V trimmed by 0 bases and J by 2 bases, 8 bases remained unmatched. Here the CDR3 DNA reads TGCGCCAGCAGCCAAGATCGTACGGGACAGGGGGTTAACACCGGGGAGCTGTTTTTT. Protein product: CASSQDRTGQGVNTGELFF.

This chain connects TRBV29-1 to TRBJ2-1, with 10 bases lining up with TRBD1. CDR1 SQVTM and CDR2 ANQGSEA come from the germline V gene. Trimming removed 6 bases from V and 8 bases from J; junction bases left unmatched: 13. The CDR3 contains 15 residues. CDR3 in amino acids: CSVPAGTGVFDEQFF. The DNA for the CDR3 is TGCAGCGTACCTGCCGGGACAGGGGTGTTTGATGAGCAGTTCTTC.

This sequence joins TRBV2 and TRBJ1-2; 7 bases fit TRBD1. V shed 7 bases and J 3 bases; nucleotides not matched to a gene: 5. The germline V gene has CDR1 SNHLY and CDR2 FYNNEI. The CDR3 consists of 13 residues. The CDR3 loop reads CASTLQGDYGYTF. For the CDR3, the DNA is TGTGCCAGCACGCTTCAGGGGGACTATGGCTACACCTTC.

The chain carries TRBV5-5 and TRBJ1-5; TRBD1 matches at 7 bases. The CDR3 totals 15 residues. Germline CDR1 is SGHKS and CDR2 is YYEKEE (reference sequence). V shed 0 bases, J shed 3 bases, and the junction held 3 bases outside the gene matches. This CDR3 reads CASSLVGTVNQPQHF. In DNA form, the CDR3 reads TGTGCCAGCAGCTTGGTCGGGACAGTCAATCAGCCCCAGCATTTT.

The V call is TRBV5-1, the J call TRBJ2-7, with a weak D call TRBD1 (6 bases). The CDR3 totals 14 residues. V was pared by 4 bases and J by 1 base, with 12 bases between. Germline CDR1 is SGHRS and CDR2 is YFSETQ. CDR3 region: CASSPQGGSYEQYF. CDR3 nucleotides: TGCGCCAGCAGCCCCCAAGGGGGTTCCTACGAGCAGTACTTC.

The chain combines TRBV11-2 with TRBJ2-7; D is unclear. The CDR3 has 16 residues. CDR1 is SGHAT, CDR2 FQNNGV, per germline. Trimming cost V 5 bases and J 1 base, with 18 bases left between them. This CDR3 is CASSPPSVGLSYEQYF. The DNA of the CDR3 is TGTGCCAGCAGCCCCCCCAGTGTTGGGCTGTCCTACGAGCAGTACTTC.

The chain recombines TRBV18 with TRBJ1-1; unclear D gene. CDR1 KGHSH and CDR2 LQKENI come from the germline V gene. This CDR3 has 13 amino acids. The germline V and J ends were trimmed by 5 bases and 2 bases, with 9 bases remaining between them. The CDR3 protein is CASSESGNTEAFF. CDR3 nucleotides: TGTGCCAGCTCAGAGTCGGGTAACACTGAAGCTTTCTTT.

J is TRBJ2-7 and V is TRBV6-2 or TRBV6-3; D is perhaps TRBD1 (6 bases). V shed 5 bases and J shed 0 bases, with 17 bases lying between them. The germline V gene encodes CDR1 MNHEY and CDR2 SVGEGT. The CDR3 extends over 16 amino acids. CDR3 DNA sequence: TGTGCCAGCAGTACTCGACAGGCCGCGAGCTCCTACGAGCAGTACTTC. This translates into CASSTRQAASSYEQYF.

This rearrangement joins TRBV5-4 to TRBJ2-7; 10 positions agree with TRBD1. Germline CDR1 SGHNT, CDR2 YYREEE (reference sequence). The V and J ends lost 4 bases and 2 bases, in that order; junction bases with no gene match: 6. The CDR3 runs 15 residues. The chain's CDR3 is CASSPPGQGAYEQYF. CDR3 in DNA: TGTGCCAGCAGCCCCCCCGGACAGGGGGCCTACGAGCAGTACTTC.

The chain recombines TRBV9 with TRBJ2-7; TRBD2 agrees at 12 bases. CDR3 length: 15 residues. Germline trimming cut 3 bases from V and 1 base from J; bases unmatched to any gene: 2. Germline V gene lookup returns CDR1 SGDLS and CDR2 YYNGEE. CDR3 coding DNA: TGTGCCAGCAGCGCGACTAGCGGGAGTTCCTACGAGCAGTACTTC. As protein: CASSATSGSSYEQYF.

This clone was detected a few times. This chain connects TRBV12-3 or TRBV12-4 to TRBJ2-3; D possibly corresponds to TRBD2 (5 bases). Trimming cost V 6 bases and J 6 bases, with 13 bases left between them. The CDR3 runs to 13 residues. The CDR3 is CASSPGSGDTQYF. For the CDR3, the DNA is TGTGCCAGCAGCCCCGGGTCGGGGGATACGCAGTATTTT.